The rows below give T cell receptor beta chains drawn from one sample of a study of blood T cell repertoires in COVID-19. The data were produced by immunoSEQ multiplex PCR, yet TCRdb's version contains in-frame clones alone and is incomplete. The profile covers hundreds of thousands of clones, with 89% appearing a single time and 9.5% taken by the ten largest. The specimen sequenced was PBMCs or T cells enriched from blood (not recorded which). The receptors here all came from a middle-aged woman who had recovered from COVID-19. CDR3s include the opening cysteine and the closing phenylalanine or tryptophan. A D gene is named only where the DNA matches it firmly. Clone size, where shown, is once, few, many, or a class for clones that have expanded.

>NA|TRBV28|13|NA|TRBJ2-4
CASSSVGVNIQYF
TGTGCCAGCAGTTCTGTAGGGGTAAACATTCAGTACTTC
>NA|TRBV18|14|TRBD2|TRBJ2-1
CASPREGRDNEQFF
TGTGCCAGCCCCAGGGAGGGCCGAGACAATGAGCAGTTCTTC
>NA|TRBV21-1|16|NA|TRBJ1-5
CASSKVFGQVEQPQHF
TGTGCCAGCAGCAAAGTCTTCGGACAGGTCGAACAGCCCCAGCATTTT
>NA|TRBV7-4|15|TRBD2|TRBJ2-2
CASPPGGINTGELFF
TGTGCCAGCCCCCCGGGGGGGATTAACACCGGGGAGCTGTTTTTT
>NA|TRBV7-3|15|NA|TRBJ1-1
CASSLTAGPNTEAFF
TGTGCCAGCAGCTTAACTGCGGGGCCCAACACTGAAGCTTTCTTT
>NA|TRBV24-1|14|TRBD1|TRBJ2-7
CATSDSGQMYEQYF
TGTGCCACCAGTGATTCGGGACAGATGTACGAGCAGTACTTC
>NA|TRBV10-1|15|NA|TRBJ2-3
CASSGGDRGTDTQYF
TGCGCCAGCAGCGGGGGCGACAGGGGCACAGATACGCAGTATTTT
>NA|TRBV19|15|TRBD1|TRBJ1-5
CASSEPGTGYQPQHF
TGTGCCAGTAGTGAACCCGGGACAGGGTATCAGCCCCAGCATTTT
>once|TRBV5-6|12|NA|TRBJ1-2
CASSSPGYGYTF
TGTGCCAGCAGCTCACCAGGGTATGGCTACACCTTC
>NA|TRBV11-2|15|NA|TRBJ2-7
CASSLGVISSYEQYF
TGTGCCAGCAGCTTAGGTGTGATTAGCTCCTACGAGCAGTACTTC
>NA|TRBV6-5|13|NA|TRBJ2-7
CASKSPQNHEQYF
TGTGCCAGCAAGTCCCCACAGAATCACGAGCAGTACTTC
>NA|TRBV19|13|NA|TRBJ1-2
CASNINQNYGYTF
TGTGCCAGTAATATTAACCAGAACTATGGCTACACCTTC
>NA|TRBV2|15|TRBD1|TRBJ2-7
CASRTGTGSSYEQYF
TGTGCCAGCAGAACCGGGACAGGCAGCTCCTACGAGCAGTACTTC
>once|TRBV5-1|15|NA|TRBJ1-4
CASSPSHGEIEKLFF
TGCGCCAGCAGTCCGTCGCACGGAGAGATTGAAAAACTGTTTTTT
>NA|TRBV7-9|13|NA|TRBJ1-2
CASEDGGVYGYTF
TGTGCCAGCGAGGATGGGGGGGTCTATGGCTACACCTTC
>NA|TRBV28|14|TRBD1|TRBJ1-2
CASSSPQGAYGYTF
TGTGCCAGCAGTTCCCCACAGGGGGCCTATGGCTACACCTTC
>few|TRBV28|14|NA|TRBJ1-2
CASSVQITNYGYTF
TGTGCCAGCAGCGTACAGATAACTAACTATGGCTACACCTTC
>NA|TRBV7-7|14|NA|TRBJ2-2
CASSLDGGGGELFF
TGTGCTAGCAGCTTAGATGGCGGTGGGGGGGAGCTGTTTTTT
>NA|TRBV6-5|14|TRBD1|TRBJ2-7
CASSYLGQAYEQYF
TGTGCCAGCAGTTACTTAGGACAGGCCTACGAGCAGTACTTC
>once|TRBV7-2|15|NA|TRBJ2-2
CASPPGGIGTGELFF
TGTGCCAGCCCACCCGGCGGGATAGGCACCGGGGAGCTGTTTTTT
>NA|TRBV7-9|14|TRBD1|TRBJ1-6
CASSLTGVGAPLHF
TGTGCCAGCAGCTTAACAGGGGTTGGGGCACCCCTCCACTTT
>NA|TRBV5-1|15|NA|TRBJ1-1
CASSLSPGSRTEAFF
TGCGCCAGCAGCTTGTCCCCAGGCTCCAGGACTGAAGCTTTCTTT
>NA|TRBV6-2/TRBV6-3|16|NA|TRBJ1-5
CASSYWTDRRNQPQHF
TGTGCCAGCAGTTACTGGACCGACAGAAGGAATCAGCCCCAGCATTTT
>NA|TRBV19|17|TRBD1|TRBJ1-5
CASSILQAGGVNQPQHF
TGTGCCAGTAGTATATTACAGGCAGGGGGCGTCAATCAGCCCCAGCATTTT
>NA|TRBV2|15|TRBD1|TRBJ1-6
CASSERTGDTSPLHF
TGTGCCAGCAGTGAAAGGACAGGTGATACCTCACCCCTCCACTTT
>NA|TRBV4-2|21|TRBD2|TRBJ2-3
CASSPGLAGAPTYSSTDTQYF
TGTGCCAGCAGCCCCGGACTAGCGGGGGCTCCTACTTACTCTAGCACAGATACGCAGTATTTT
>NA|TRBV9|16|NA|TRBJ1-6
CASSVADAGAGSPLHF
TGTGCCAGCAGCGTAGCTGATGCAGGAGCGGGTTCACCCCTCCACTTT
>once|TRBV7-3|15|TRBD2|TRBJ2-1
CASSFDGRAYNEQFF
TGTGCCAGCAGCTTTGACGGGAGGGCCTACAATGAGCAGTTCTTC
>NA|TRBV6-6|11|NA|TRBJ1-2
CASSQTAGYTF
TGTGCCAGCAGTCAGACAGCAGGCTACACCTTC
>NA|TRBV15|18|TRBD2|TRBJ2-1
CATSRDRRLAEDRGEQFF
TGTGCCACCAGCAGAGATAGGAGACTAGCGGAAGACCGGGGTGAGCAGTTCTTC
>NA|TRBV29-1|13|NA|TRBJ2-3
CSVYNELVNTQYF
TGCAGCGTGTACAATGAATTGGTAAACACGCAGTATTTT
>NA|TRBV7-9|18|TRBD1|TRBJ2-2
CASSHQGTGTGGTGELFF
TGTGCCAGCAGCCACCAAGGGACCGGGACAGGGGGAACCGGGGAGCTGTTTTTT
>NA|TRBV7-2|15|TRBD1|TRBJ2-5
CASSLDGTGFETQYF
TGTGCCAGCAGCTTAGACGGGACAGGGTTCGAGACCCAGTACTTC
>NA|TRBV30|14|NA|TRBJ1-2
CAWSTDGQIYGYTF
TGTGCCTGGAGTACCGACGGACAGATCTATGGCTACACCTTC
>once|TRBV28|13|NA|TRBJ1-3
CAIIHNSGNTIYF
TGTGCCATCATACACAACTCTGGAAACACCATATATTTT
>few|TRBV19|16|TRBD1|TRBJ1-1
CASSISGTGGRTEAFF
TGTGCCAGTAGTATTTCAGGGACAGGGGGCCGAACTGAAGCTTTCTTT
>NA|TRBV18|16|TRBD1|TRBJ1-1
CASSPGTEFSDTEAFF
TGTGCCAGCTCACCCGGGACAGAGTTCAGCGACACTGAAGCTTTCTTT
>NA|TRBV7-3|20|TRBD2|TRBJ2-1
CASSPDPRTSGRASYNEQFF
TGTGCCAGCAGCCCCGACCCCAGGACTAGCGGGAGAGCGTCGTACAATGAGCAGTTCTTC
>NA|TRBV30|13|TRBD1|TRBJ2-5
CAWSEGGGETQYF
TGTGCCTGGAGTGAAGGGGGCGGGGAGACCCAGTACTTC
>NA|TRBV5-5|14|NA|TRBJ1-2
CASTQEASYYGYTF
TGTGCCAGCACCCAGGAGGCCTCCTACTATGGCTACACCTTC
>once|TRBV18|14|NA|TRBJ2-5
CASSLHHGQETQYF
TGTGCCAGCTCCCTTCATCACGGTCAAGAGACCCAGTACTTC
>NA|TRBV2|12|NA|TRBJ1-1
CASSPPGPEAFF
TGTGCCAGCAGTCCCCCAGGCCCTGAAGCTTTCTTT
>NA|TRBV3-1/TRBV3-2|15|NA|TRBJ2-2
CASSQAGINTGELFF
TGTGCCAGCAGCCAAGCGGGGATAAACACCGGGGAGCTGTTTTTT
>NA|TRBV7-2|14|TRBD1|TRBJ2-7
CASSWGQGGYEQYF
TGTGCCAGCAGCTGGGGACAGGGGGGGTACGAGCAGTACTTC
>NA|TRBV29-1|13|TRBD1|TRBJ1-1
CSVNRGMNTEAFF
TGCAGCGTGAACAGGGGGATGAACACTGAAGCTTTCTTT
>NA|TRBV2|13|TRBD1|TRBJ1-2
CASSDDRGGGYTF
TGTGCCAGCAGTGACGACAGGGGTGGGGGCTACACCTTC
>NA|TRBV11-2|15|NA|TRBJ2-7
CASSFNVASSYEQYF
TGTGCCAGCAGTTTTAACGTAGCGTCCTCCTACGAGCAGTACTTC
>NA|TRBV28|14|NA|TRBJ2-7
CASSPQGGWYEQYF
TGTGCCAGCAGCCCCCAGGGGGGATGGTACGAGCAGTACTTC
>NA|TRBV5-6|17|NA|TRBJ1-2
CASSLAWFDGGASGYTF
TGTGCCAGCAGCTTGGCTTGGTTCGACGGTGGAGCCAGCGGCTACACCTTC
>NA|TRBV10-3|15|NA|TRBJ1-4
CAISESGATNEKLFF
TGTGCCATCAGTGAGTCAGGGGCAACTAATGAAAAACTGTTTTTT